Listed below are T cell receptor beta chains from one sample, sequenced in a study of Ad26.COV2.S vaccination and SARS-CoV-2 variants. This table comes from immunoSEQ multiplex PCR, and its TCRdb copy is limited to in-frame clones, with some not included. The sample records 150,000 to 200,000 clones, around 85% being singletons. Specimen: peripheral blood, collected after recovery from COVID-19. The origin of the receptors is a human donor who had recovered from COVID-19. Each CDR3 is given with its conserved first and last residue. Fields, in order: V gene, J gene, clone size, D gene, CDR3 protein, CDR3 DNA. A D gene is named only where the DNA matches it firmly. Clone size is shown for a subset of rows, as once, few, many or a class of expanded clone.

v_call: TRBV5-4; j_call: TRBJ1-2; clone_size: NA; d_call: TRBD1; cdr3_aa: CASSHNRGLYGYTF; cdr3_nt: TGTGCCAGCAGTCATAACAGGGGGCTCTATGGCTACACCTTC
v_call: TRBV4-1; j_call: TRBJ2-7; clone_size: NA; d_call: TRBD2; cdr3_aa: CASSLGTSNEQYF; cdr3_nt: TGCGCCAGCAGCCTCGGGACTAGCAACGAGCAGTACTTC
v_call: TRBV5-1; j_call: TRBJ1-3; clone_size: NA; d_call: NA; cdr3_aa: CASSFGAGADGNTIYF; cdr3_nt: TGCGCCAGCAGCTTCGGGGCGGGGGCTGATGGAAACACCATATATTTT
v_call: TRBV12-5; j_call: TRBJ1-2; clone_size: NA; d_call: NA; cdr3_aa: CASGLGGRGGYTF; cdr3_nt: TGTGCTAGTGGTTTGGGAGGCAGGGGAGGCTACACCTTC
v_call: TRBV6-4; j_call: TRBJ2-3; clone_size: NA; d_call: NA; cdr3_aa: CASRPGPGTDTQYF; cdr3_nt: TGTGCCAGCAGGCCGGGCCCCGGCACAGATACGCAGTATTTT
v_call: TRBV7-2; j_call: TRBJ2-7; clone_size: once; d_call: NA; cdr3_aa: CASSSRGGNEQYF; cdr3_nt: TGTGCCAGCAGCTCCCGAGGGGGGAACGAGCAGTACTTC
v_call: TRBV6-1; j_call: TRBJ2-1; clone_size: few; d_call: TRBD1; cdr3_aa: CASRTGTGHNEQFF; cdr3_nt: TGTGCCAGCAGAACCGGGACAGGCCACAATGAGCAGTTCTTC
v_call: TRBV5-8; j_call: TRBJ1-1; clone_size: few; d_call: TRBD1; cdr3_aa: CASTRTGNTEAFF; cdr3_nt: TGTGCCAGCACCCGGACAGGGAACACTGAAGCTTTCTTT
v_call: TRBV18; j_call: TRBJ2-7; clone_size: NA; d_call: NA; cdr3_aa: CASSPGPTYEQYF; cdr3_nt: TGTGCCAGCTCACCGGGGCCGACCTACGAGCAGTACTTC
v_call: TRBV19; j_call: TRBJ2-1; clone_size: NA; d_call: NA; cdr3_aa: CASSLRGSSYNEQFF; cdr3_nt: TGTGCCAGTAGTTTAAGGGGGAGCTCCTACAATGAGCAGTTCTTC
v_call: TRBV27; j_call: TRBJ2-1; clone_size: NA; d_call: TRBD2; cdr3_aa: CASSLTSGGNNEQFF; cdr3_nt: TGTGCCAGCAGTCTCACTAGCGGGGGGAATAATGAGCAGTTCTTC
v_call: TRBV2; j_call: TRBJ2-1; clone_size: once; d_call: TRBD2; cdr3_aa: CASSEKTSGRENEQFF; cdr3_nt: TGTGCCAGCAGTGAAAAGACTAGCGGGAGAGAGAATGAGCAGTTCTTC
v_call: TRBV20-1; j_call: TRBJ2-7; clone_size: NA; d_call: NA; cdr3_aa: CSASNRGGGNEQYF; cdr3_nt: TGCAGTGCTAGTAATAGGGGGGGCGGTAACGAGCAGTACTTC
v_call: TRBV2; j_call: TRBJ2-3; clone_size: NA; d_call: NA; cdr3_aa: CASLGQAGADTQYF; cdr3_nt: TGTGCCAGTCTCGGACAGGCGGGGGCAGATACGCAGTATTTT
v_call: TRBV2; j_call: TRBJ1-5; clone_size: few; d_call: NA; cdr3_aa: CASSEESNQPQHF; cdr3_nt: TGTGCCAGCAGTGAAGAGAGCAATCAGCCCCAGCATTTT
v_call: TRBV11-2; j_call: TRBJ1-1; clone_size: once; d_call: NA; cdr3_aa: CASSLVTRGVEAFF; cdr3_nt: TGTGCCAGCAGCTTAGTAACCAGGGGAGTTGAAGCTTTCTTT
v_call: TRBV27; j_call: TRBJ1-4; clone_size: NA; d_call: NA; cdr3_aa: CASSLLDRPPWKLFF; cdr3_nt: TGTGCCAGCAGTTTACTAGACAGGCCTCCGTGGAAACTGTTTTTT
v_call: TRBV6-5; j_call: TRBJ1-4; clone_size: NA; d_call: TRBD1; cdr3_aa: CASSYSGGGNEKLFF; cdr3_nt: TGTGCCAGCAGTTATTCAGGGGGCGGTAATGAAAAACTGTTTTTT
v_call: TRBV9; j_call: TRBJ2-3; clone_size: NA; d_call: TRBD2; cdr3_aa: CASSVYTSGSSADTQYF; cdr3_nt: TGTGCCAGCAGCGTATATACTAGCGGGAGTTCAGCAGATACGCAGTATTTT
v_call: TRBV9; j_call: TRBJ2-1; clone_size: NA; d_call: TRBD2; cdr3_aa: CASSATGLAGFGFF; cdr3_nt: TGTGCCAGCAGCGCCACGGGACTAGCGGGGTTTGGGTTCTTC
v_call: TRBV2; j_call: TRBJ1-4; clone_size: NA; d_call: NA; cdr3_aa: CASSTYQQAGRGGRLFF; cdr3_nt: TGTGCCAGCAGTACCTACCAACAGGCAGGGAGAGGCGGAAGACTGTTTTTT
v_call: TRBV5-8; j_call: TRBJ1-1; clone_size: NA; d_call: NA; cdr3_aa: CASSLGRTEAFF; cdr3_nt: TGTGCCAGCAGCTTGGGGCGGACTGAAGCTTTCTTT
v_call: TRBV12-3/TRBV12-4; j_call: TRBJ1-1; clone_size: medium-sized; d_call: NA; cdr3_aa: CASPGRPGGEAFF; cdr3_nt: TGTGCCAGCCCCGGCCGACCTGGGGGTGAAGCTTTCTTT
v_call: TRBV6-1; j_call: TRBJ2-7; clone_size: few; d_call: NA; cdr3_aa: CASSEGPGDAYEQYF; cdr3_nt: TGTGCCAGCAGTGAAGGTCCAGGGGACGCCTACGAGCAGTACTTC
v_call: TRBV28; j_call: TRBJ1-2; clone_size: NA; d_call: NA; cdr3_aa: CASSLAQVNYGYTF; cdr3_nt: TGTGCCAGCAGTTTAGCCCAGGTTAACTATGGCTACACCTTC
v_call: TRBV10-3; j_call: TRBJ1-3; clone_size: NA; d_call: NA; cdr3_aa: CAISESLSGLAFSGNTIYF; cdr3_nt: TGTGCCATCAGTGAGTCGTTGTCGGGACTTGCCTTCTCTGGAAACACCATATATTTT
v_call: TRBV19; j_call: TRBJ1-1; clone_size: few; d_call: NA; cdr3_aa: CASRGGPWTEAFF; cdr3_nt: TGTGCCAGTAGAGGGGGGCCGTGGACTGAAGCTTTCTTT
v_call: TRBV11-1; j_call: TRBJ2-2; clone_size: NA; d_call: NA; cdr3_aa: CASSLGQNTGELFF; cdr3_nt: TGTGCCAGCAGCCTTGGACAGAACACCGGGGAGCTGTTTTTT
v_call: TRBV15; j_call: TRBJ2-5; clone_size: NA; d_call: NA; cdr3_aa: CATSRGLQGRLETQYF; cdr3_nt: TGTGCCACCAGCAGGGGACTACAGGGGCGATTGGAGACCCAGTACTTC
v_call: TRBV6-6; j_call: TRBJ2-7; clone_size: NA; d_call: NA; cdr3_aa: CASSYEGVTYEQYF; cdr3_nt: TGTGCCAGCAGTTACGAAGGGGTAACCTACGAGCAGTACTTC
v_call: TRBV27; j_call: TRBJ2-3; clone_size: NA; d_call: TRBD1; cdr3_aa: CASSPRDRVWDTQYF; cdr3_nt: TGTGCCAGCAGTCCCCGGGACAGAGTTTGGGATACGCAGTATTTT
v_call: TRBV12-5; j_call: TRBJ1-5; clone_size: few; d_call: TRBD1; cdr3_aa: CASGTGPNQPQHF; cdr3_nt: TGTGCTAGTGGGACAGGGCCAAATCAGCCCCAGCATTTT
v_call: TRBV19; j_call: TRBJ2-3; clone_size: NA; d_call: NA; cdr3_aa: CASSIVSYSLTDTQYF; cdr3_nt: TGTGCCAGTAGTATAGTTAGCTACTCGCTCACAGATACGCAGTATTTT
v_call: TRBV5-1; j_call: TRBJ1-1; clone_size: NA; d_call: NA; cdr3_aa: CASSLDAEAFF; cdr3_nt: TGCGCCAGCAGCTTGGATGCTGAAGCTTTCTTT
v_call: TRBV2; j_call: TRBJ2-7; clone_size: NA; d_call: NA; cdr3_aa: CASSPGFIEYF; cdr3_nt: TGTGCCAGCAGCCCAGGGTTTATAGAGTACTTC
v_call: TRBV27; j_call: TRBJ1-1; clone_size: NA; d_call: NA; cdr3_aa: CASSVAGGIEAFF; cdr3_nt: TGTGCCAGCAGTGTCGCGGGGGGGATTGAAGCTTTCTTT
v_call: TRBV13; j_call: TRBJ2-5; clone_size: few; d_call: TRBD2; cdr3_aa: CASSLAPGGKETQYF; cdr3_nt: TGTGCCAGCAGCTTAGCCCCCGGGGGGAAAGAGACCCAGTACTTC
v_call: TRBV7-8; j_call: TRBJ2-3; clone_size: NA; d_call: TRBD2; cdr3_aa: CASSRRGTSGISDTQYF; cdr3_nt: TGTGCCAGCAGCCGAAGGGGGACTAGCGGGATTTCGGATACGCAGTATTTT
v_call: TRBV30; j_call: TRBJ2-1; clone_size: NA; d_call: NA; cdr3_aa: CAWSGQANYNEQFF; cdr3_nt: TGTGCCTGGAGTGGACAGGCTAACTACAATGAGCAGTTCTTC
v_call: TRBV29-1; j_call: TRBJ2-5; clone_size: NA; d_call: TRBD1; cdr3_aa: CSVRQGGQETQYF; cdr3_nt: TGCAGCGTTCGACAGGGTGGGCAAGAGACCCAGTACTTC
v_call: TRBV9; j_call: TRBJ2-3; clone_size: NA; d_call: NA; cdr3_aa: CASSVGRGDTQYF; cdr3_nt: TGTGCCAGCAGCGTAGGGCGGGGAGATACGCAGTATTTT
v_call: TRBV4-1; j_call: TRBJ2-1; clone_size: NA; d_call: TRBD2; cdr3_aa: CASSPSSGRAKNEQFF; cdr3_nt: TGCGCCAGCAGCCCCTCTAGCGGGAGGGCCAAGAATGAGCAGTTCTTC